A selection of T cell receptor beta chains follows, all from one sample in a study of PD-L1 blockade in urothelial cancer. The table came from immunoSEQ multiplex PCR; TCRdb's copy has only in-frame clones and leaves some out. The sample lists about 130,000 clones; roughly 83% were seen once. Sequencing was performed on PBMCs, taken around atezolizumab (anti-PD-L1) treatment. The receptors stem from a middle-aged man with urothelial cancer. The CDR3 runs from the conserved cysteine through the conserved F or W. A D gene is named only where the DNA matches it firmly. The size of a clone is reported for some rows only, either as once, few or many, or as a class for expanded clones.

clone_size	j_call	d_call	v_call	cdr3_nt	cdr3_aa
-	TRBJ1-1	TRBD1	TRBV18	TGTGCCAGCTCACCAGGGACAGGGAAATTGAACACTGAAGCTTTCTTT	CASSPGTGKLNTEAFF
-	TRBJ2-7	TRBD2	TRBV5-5	TGTGCCAGCAGCGCAGCCGAGGCTAGCGGATTCGCGGGGTACGAGCAGTACTTC	CASSAAEASGFAGYEQYF
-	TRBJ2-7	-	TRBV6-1	TGTGCCAGCAGTGGCAGGGGCAGCCTACGGGTCGAGCAGTACTTC	CASSGRGSLRVEQYF
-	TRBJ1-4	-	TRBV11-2	TGTGCCAGCTCCGGGGGAGAAAATGAAAAACTGTTTTTT	CASSGGENEKLFF
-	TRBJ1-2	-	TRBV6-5	TGTGCCAGCACCGGTGGTCCCTCTAACTATGGCTACACCTTC	CASTGGPSNYGYTF
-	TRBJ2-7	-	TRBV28	TGTGCCAGCAGTGACAGCTACGAGCAGTACTTC	CASSDSYEQYF
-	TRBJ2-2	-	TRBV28	TGTGCCAGCAGTTTCGGCGGGAACACCGGGGAGCTGTTTTTT	CASSFGGNTGELFF
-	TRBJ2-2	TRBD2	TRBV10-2	TGCGCCAGCAGCCTAGCGGGAGGAATGTTCGGGGAGCTGTTTTTT	CASSLAGGMFGELFF
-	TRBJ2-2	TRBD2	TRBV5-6	TGTGCCAGCACTTCGGGGGGAACCTTGGGGACCGGGGAGCTGTTTTTT	CASTSGGTLGTGELFF
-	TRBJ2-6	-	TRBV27	TGTGCCAGCAGTCCATTCTCTGGGGCCAACGTCCTGACTTTC	CASSPFSGANVLTF
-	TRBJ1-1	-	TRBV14	TGTGCCAGCAGCCACCAGGGGAACACTGAAGCTTTCTTT	CASSHQGNTEAFF
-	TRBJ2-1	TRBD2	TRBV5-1	TGCGCCAGCAGCTATGGGACTAGCGGGAGAACTAATGAGCAGTTCTTC	CASSYGTSGRTNEQFF
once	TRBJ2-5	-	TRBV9	TGTGCCAGCAGCGTAGAGGCGGAAGCCTCCGAGACCCAGTACTTC	CASSVEAEASETQYF
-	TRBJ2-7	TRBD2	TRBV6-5	TGTGCCAGCAGTTATTCTAGCGGGGGGATCTCCTACGAGCAGTACTTC	CASSYSSGGISYEQYF
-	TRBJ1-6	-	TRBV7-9	TGTGCCAGCAGCCCTTTAGCCCTCCACTTT	CASSPLALHF
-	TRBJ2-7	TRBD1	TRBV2	TGTGCCAGCAGTCACCCGGGACAGGGGGCAATTTCCGAGCAGTACTTC	CASSHPGQGAISEQYF
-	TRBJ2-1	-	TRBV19	TGTGCCAGTAGTATCAGAAGAGCCGGGACACCGAACCTCATCCAGTTCTTC	CASSIRRAGTPNLIQFF